The rows below give T cell receptor beta chains drawn from one sample of a study of T cells after yellow fever vaccination. TCRdb analysed the 5' RACE reads with MiXCR anew, one entry per CDR3 protein. The sample records about 630,000 distinct CDR3 sequences, more than 9% being singletons. Sequenced here: PBMCs, sampled on the day of the yellow fever booster vaccination. The receptors were gathered from a man aged 30 to 39 who received the YFV17D yellow fever vaccine. Each CDR3 is given with its conserved first and last residue. Fields, in order: clone size, J gene, D gene, CDR3 length, V gene, CDR3 DNA, CDR3 protein. The D gene is left open where the match is weak. Not every row has a clone size; where given, it reads once, few, many or a size class.

clone size: .; J gene: TRBJ2-7; D gene: TRBD1; CDR3 length: 16; V gene: TRBV11-2; CDR3 DNA: TGTGCCAGCAGCCCACAGGGGTCCAGGAGCTCCTACGAGCAGTACTTC; CDR3 protein: CASSPQGSRSSYEQYF
clone size: .; J gene: TRBJ2-3; D gene: TRBD2; CDR3 length: 17; V gene: TRBV29-1; CDR3 DNA: TGCAGCGTTGAAAATTGGGGACTAGCGGAGAGCACAGATACGCAGTATTTT; CDR3 protein: CSVENWGLAESTDTQYF
clone size: .; J gene: TRBJ2-1; D gene: .; CDR3 length: 17; V gene: TRBV7-2; CDR3 DNA: TGTGCCAGCAGCTTAGGAAGATGGGGGACCCCTTCCAATGAGCAGTTCTTC; CDR3 protein: CASSLGRWGTPSNEQFF
clone size: few; J gene: TRBJ1-2; D gene: .; CDR3 length: 11; V gene: TRBV20-1; CDR3 DNA: TGCAGTGCTAGACCAGGGGTTGGCTACACCTTC; CDR3 protein: CSARPGVGYTF
clone size: many; J gene: TRBJ1-4; D gene: TRBD1; CDR3 length: 15; V gene: TRBV5-4; CDR3 DNA: TGTGCCAGCAGCTGGACAGGGGGCGTTAATGAAAAACTGTTTTTT; CDR3 protein: CASSWTGGVNEKLFF
clone size: few; J gene: TRBJ2-1; D gene: .; CDR3 length: 16; V gene: TRBV7-2; CDR3 DNA: TGTGCCAGCAGCTTATCTCGCGGGGAGAGGGGGAATGAGCAGTTCTTC; CDR3 protein: CASSLSRGERGNEQFF
clone size: .; J gene: TRBJ2-2; D gene: .; CDR3 length: 14; V gene: TRBV20-1; CDR3 DNA: TGCAGTGCTTCCCGTGGAGGAAACACCGGGGAGCTGTTTTTT; CDR3 protein: CSASRGGNTGELFF
clone size: .; J gene: TRBJ1-5; D gene: TRBD1; CDR3 length: 18; V gene: TRBV15; CDR3 DNA: TGTGCCACCAGCAGAGCGATTTCAGGGGGCTCTAGCAATCAGCCCCAGCATTTT; CDR3 protein: CATSRAISGGSSNQPQHF
clone size: many; J gene: TRBJ2-7; D gene: TRBD2; CDR3 length: 12; V gene: TRBV7-9; CDR3 DNA: TGTGCCAGCGGCGGGAGATCTTACGAGCAGTACTTC; CDR3 protein: CASGGRSYEQYF
clone size: few; J gene: TRBJ2-7; D gene: TRBD1; CDR3 length: 16; V gene: TRBV4-1; CDR3 DNA: TGCGCCAGCAGCCAAGATCTCACGGACAGGGCAAGCGAGCAGTACTTC; CDR3 protein: CASSQDLTDRASEQYF
clone size: .; J gene: TRBJ1-2; D gene: .; CDR3 length: 14; V gene: TRBV20-1; CDR3 DNA: TGCAGTGCCCCTACGGGGCAGGGGTATAGTGGCTACACCTTC; CDR3 protein: CSAPTGQGYSGYTF
clone size: few; J gene: TRBJ2-5; D gene: TRBD2; CDR3 length: 17; V gene: TRBV20-1; CDR3 DNA: TGCAGTGCTAGAGATCCACTAGCGGGAAGTCTGGTGGAGACCCAGTACTTC; CDR3 protein: CSARDPLAGSLVETQYF
clone size: .; J gene: TRBJ1-1; D gene: .; CDR3 length: 13; V gene: TRBV29-1; CDR3 DNA: TGCAGCGTTGATTCTTACACGAACACTGAAGCTTTCTTT; CDR3 protein: CSVDSYTNTEAFF
clone size: many; J gene: TRBJ2-5; D gene: TRBD2; CDR3 length: 14; V gene: TRBV20-1; CDR3 DNA: TGCAGTGCTAGAGATGAGCGGGAGCAAGAGACCCAGTACTTC; CDR3 protein: CSARDEREQETQYF
clone size: .; J gene: TRBJ1-5; D gene: .; CDR3 length: 15; V gene: TRBV7-2; CDR3 DNA: TGTGCCAGCAGCCGCGGACAGCCTGGGGATCAGCCCCAGCATTTT; CDR3 protein: CASSRGQPGDQPQHF
clone size: .; J gene: TRBJ2-7; D gene: TRBD2; CDR3 length: 15; V gene: TRBV7-9; CDR3 DNA: TGTGCCAGCACCCCAACCGGCGGGAGGGATTACGAGCAGTACTTC; CDR3 protein: CASTPTGGRDYEQYF
clone size: .; J gene: TRBJ2-1; D gene: TRBD2; CDR3 length: 12; V gene: TRBV20-1; CDR3 DNA: TGCAGTGCTAGCAGCGGGACCAATGAGCAGTTCTTC; CDR3 protein: CSASSGTNEQFF
clone size: few; J gene: TRBJ2-5; D gene: .; CDR3 length: 14; V gene: TRBV18; CDR3 DNA: TGTGCCAGCTCACCACCGGGACTTTCAGAGACCCAGTACTTC; CDR3 protein: CASSPPGLSETQYF
clone size: .; J gene: TRBJ1-1; D gene: .; CDR3 length: 13; V gene: TRBV4-3; CDR3 DNA: TGCGCCAGCAGCCAGGCACCGGGGACTGAAGCTTTCTTT; CDR3 protein: CASSQAPGTEAFF